The sequence of this T cell receptor (beta chain) was determined in a study of blood T cells in healthy people across ages (dated by TCRdb to between 2014 and 2017). As for the study more broadly: In model experiments, template switching captured roughly one uniquely barcoded TCR beta cDNA molecule for every two T cells. Two additional independent replicas of 1 million unique cDNA reads from the same blood draw were analyzed for two donors (one aged 18 to 30 and one aged 80 or older). Age-related changes in TCR beta repertoire diversity were measured in the study by deep sequencing normalized with unique cDNA molecular identifiers. To avoid experimental bias, donors of different ages were spread randomly across the sequencing lanes. The donors were split into four age groups: young (average 16 years), middle-aged (roughly 40), aged (approximately 59) and long-lived (approximately 89).

Libraries were prepared through 5' RACE. Sequencing used an Illumina HiSeq 2500. A second PCR of roughly 6 to 12 cycles was performed with a sample-barcoded 5' primer and a J-beta primer mix. A template-switch 5' adaptor carrying 12 random nucleotides introduced a unique molecular identifier onto each TCR beta cDNA molecule. At least 3 million CDR3-containing paired-end reads were obtained from each sample. All of the RNA was converted into first-strand cDNA using the Mint cDNA synthesis kit, with a TRBC-specific oligonucleotide serving as the primer. After uracil-DNA glycosylase treatment, a first 18-cycle PCR used universal primers M1SS and BC2_uni_R on all cDNA. The published analysis was carried out like this. For normalization, 1 million high-quality reads were randomly selected from each sample, with every read carrying a distinct molecular identifier. Reads sharing molecular identifiers were discarded rather than binned into consensus sequences. MiTCR, set to a Q25 quality threshold and the strictest error-elimination algorithm, was used for CDR3 identification, clonotype clustering and error correction. A nonparametric unseen species model using Euler transformation provided a lower-bound estimate of total TCR beta diversity. TCRdb ran its own pipeline on the public reads, namely fastp trimming at Q25 and MiXCR clone calling, and kept in-frame beta chains. For every CDR3 protein sequence, its rows merge into one entry that carries the most common genes and DNA. These V and J calls originate from TCRdb's pipeline instead of the authors' own analysis. Across this sample there are 550,000 to 600,000 distinct CDR3 sequences, with 25% to 30% seen only once. The ten top clones hold about a fifth of the sample.

Broad study findings and their caveats: Observed TCR beta diversity per million T cells fell roughly linearly with age, and a significant reduction was already apparent by age around 40. Since profiling was done on bulk unsorted PBMCs, naive and antigen-experienced compartments could not be conclusively compared. The percentage of naive T cells measured by flow cytometry correlated strongly with observed TCR beta diversity. Because donor CMV infection status was unknown, age-related changes in expanded clonotypes were potentially confounded. Compared with the aged group, more naive CD4+ T cells, fewer expanded clones and increased TCR diversity were shown by the long-lived group, suggesting age selection. Estimates of total diversity based on one million sequenced T cells were considered lower bounds and underestimates.

Systemically healthy Caucasian individuals from Russia, 39 in total and aged 6 to 90 years, were included as donors. Each donor gave roughly 9.5 milliliters of peripheral blood, collected into EDTA-treated Vacutainer tubes. PBMCs were isolated by Ficoll-Paque density-gradient centrifugation, with at least 7 million obtained per sample. Trizol reagent was used to extract total RNA from PBMCs, with at least 5.5 micrograms per sample. For every donor, flow cytometry on a PBMC aliquot measured the percentage of naive CD45RAhigh/CD27high T cells. With respect to this clonotype: There is no known antigen for this receptor. No much larger clone is present one base from it, and per-base qualities are unavailable.

Including cysteine and phenylalanine, the CDR3 has 17 amino acids. This entry keeps only the CDR3 DNA: 51 bases, framed from base 1. The junction shows trimming of 7 bases on V and 2 bases on J, and the gene matches do not reach 10 bases of it. As encoded in the germline V gene, CDR1 is LGHNA while CDR2 is YNFKEQ. The sequence was collected from a woman between 65 and 79 years old in good health. This sequence uses TRBV4-2 and TRBJ2-2; 10 bases in the junction line up with TRBD1. Sample: blood. CDR3 reads: CASTKWGTGDNTGELFF. The DNA is as follows: TGTGCCAGCACCAAATGGGGGACAGGGGACAACACCGGGGAGCTGTTTTTT.